Listed here is a single TCR beta chain. The antigen remains undetermined. This CDR3 contains 14 residues. Per germline, CDR1 SQVTM and CDR2 ANQGSEA. V dropped 6 bases and J dropped 7; count of bases not matched to a gene: 8. The data derive from a study of blood T cells in healthy people across ages. In the study overall: Template switching retrieved approximately one barcoded beta molecule for each two T cells.

It was about 9.4 milliliters of peripheral blood that were drawn from each donor. Alongside a J-beta primer mix, a sample-barcoded 5' primer served in a second PCR lasting roughly 7 to 12 cycles. TCRdb re-derived calls from the 5' RACE reads in MiXCR, one entry per CDR3 protein. The sample lists over 700,000 distinct CDR3 sequences, approximately 55% seen once, with approximately 40% in the top ten. Points from the study as a whole: TCR beta diversity, measured per million T cells, fell in a roughly linear way with age. Both higher diversity and more naive CD4+ cells marked long-lived donors when set against aged donors.

This chain uses TRBV29-1 with TRBJ1-4, with 10 bases matching TRBD1. The TCR comes from a man of 80 years or more in good health. Input material: blood. CDR3 in DNA: TGCAGCGTCGGTCCGGGACAGGGGAGTGAAAAACTGTTTTTT. Protein: CSVGPGQGSEKLFF.